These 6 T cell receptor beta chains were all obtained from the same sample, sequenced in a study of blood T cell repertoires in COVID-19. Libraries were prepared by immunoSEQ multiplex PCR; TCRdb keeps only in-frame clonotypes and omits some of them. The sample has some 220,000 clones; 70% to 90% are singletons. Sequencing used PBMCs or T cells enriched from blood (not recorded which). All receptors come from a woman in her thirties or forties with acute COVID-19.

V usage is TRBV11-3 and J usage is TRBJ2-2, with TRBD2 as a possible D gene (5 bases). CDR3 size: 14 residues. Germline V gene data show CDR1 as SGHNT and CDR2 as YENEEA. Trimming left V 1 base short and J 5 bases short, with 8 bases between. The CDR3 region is CASSLAGITGELFF. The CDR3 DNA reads TGTGCCAGCAGCTTAGCGGGGATAACCGGGGAGCTGTTTTTT.

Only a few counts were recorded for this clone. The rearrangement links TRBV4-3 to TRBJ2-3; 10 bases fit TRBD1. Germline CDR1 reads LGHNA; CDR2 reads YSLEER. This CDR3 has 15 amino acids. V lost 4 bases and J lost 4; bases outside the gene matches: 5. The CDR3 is CASSPGQGEADTQYF. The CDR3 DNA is TGCGCCAGCAGCCCAGGACAGGGGGAGGCAGATACGCAGTATTTT.

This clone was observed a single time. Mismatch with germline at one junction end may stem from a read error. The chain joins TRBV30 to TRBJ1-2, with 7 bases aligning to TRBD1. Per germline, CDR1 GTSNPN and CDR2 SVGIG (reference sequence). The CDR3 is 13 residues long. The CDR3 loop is CACKTGIGYGYTF. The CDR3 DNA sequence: TGTGCCTGTAAGACAGGGATCGGGTATGGCTACACTTTC.

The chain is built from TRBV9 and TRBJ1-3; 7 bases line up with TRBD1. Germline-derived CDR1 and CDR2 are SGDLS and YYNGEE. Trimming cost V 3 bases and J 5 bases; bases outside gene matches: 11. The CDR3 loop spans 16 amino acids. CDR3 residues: CASSASSGGKRNTIYF. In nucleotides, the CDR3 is TGTGCCAGCAGCGCCTCTTCAGGGGGAAAAAGAAACACCATATATTTT.

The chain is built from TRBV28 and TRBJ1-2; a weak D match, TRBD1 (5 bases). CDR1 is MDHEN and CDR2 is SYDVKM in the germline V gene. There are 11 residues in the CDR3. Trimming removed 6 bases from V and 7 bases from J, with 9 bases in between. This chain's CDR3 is CASRKGIGYTF. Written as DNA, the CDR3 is TGTGCCAGCAGGAAGGGGATTGGCTACACCTTC.

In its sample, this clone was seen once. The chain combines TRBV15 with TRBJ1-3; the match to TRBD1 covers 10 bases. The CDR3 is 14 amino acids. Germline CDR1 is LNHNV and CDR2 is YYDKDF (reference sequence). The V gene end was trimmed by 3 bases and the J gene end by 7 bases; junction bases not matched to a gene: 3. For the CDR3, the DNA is TGTGCCACCAGCAGGGACAGGGGGTACAACACCATATATTTT. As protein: CATSRDRGYNTIYF.